This T cell receptor (beta chain) was documented in a study of T cell responses to AZD1222 COVID-19 vaccine. V lost 0 bases and J lost 4; bases outside the gene matches: 5. Germline V gene sequence: CDR1 GTSNPN, CDR2 SVGIG (reference sequence). CDR3 length: 15 amino acids. Remarks on this clone: Its antigen remains unidentified.

Study results and limitations: White British donors predominated, females outnumbered males, and clonal diversity was possibly underestimated. The study sampled repertoires only after the peak T cell response.

Profiling relied on immunoSEQ multiplex PCR, and the TCRdb table lists in-frame clones only, not all of them. In the table there are about 98,000 clones, roughly 88% of which are singletons. Sequenced here: peripheral blood, sampled on day 0 of MenACWY control vaccination. The rearrangement uses TRBV30 and TRBJ1-1, with 10 nucleotides matching TRBD1. This clonotype was obtained from an adult in good health. The CDR3 sequence: CAWSVRQGASTEAFF. The CDR3 nucleotides are TGTGCCTGGAGTGTTAGACAGGGGGCGAGCACTGAAGCTTTCTTT.